A selection of T cell receptor beta chains follows, all from one sample in a study of T cell repertoires in cytomegalovirus infection. In TCRdb, the reads were re-called with MiXCR into one record per CDR3 protein. This table holds 450,000 to 550,000 distinct CDR3 sequences, about 15% found once. Sample: CD8+ T cells from PBMCs. Receptor source: a human donor in good health (CMV status not recorded). Some clones in this sample may be carry-over from other donors' samples. Both conserved end residues are part of each CDR3. A D gene is named only where the DNA matches it firmly. The size entry is marked missing in some rows and otherwise reads once, few, many or a size class.

clone_size,j_call,d_call,v_call,cdr3_aa,cdr3_nt
few,TRBJ2-1,TRBD2,TRBV19,CASSGTSGAHSYNEQFF,TGTGCCAGTAGTGGGACTAGCGGGGCCCACTCCTACAATGAGCAGTTCTTC
few,TRBJ1-1,NA,TRBV24-1,CATSDFSRAQGAFF,TGTGCCACCAGTGATTTTAGCCGGGCCCAAGGAGCTTTCTTT
many,TRBJ2-7,TRBD2,TRBV28,CASSTTELAVTYEQYF,TGTGCCAGCAGTACTACAGAACTAGCGGTAACCTACGAGCAGTACTTC
few,TRBJ2-2,NA,TRBV7-6,CASSSVTYTNTGELFF,TGTGCCAGCAGCTCCGTTACATATACGAACACCGGGGAGCTGTTTTTT
few,TRBJ2-3,NA,TRBV2,CASSEAGHSTDTQYF,TGTGCCAGCAGTGAGGCGGGACATAGCACAGATACGCAGTATTTT
NA,TRBJ2-7,NA,TRBV7-9,CASSLAVTSYEQYF,TGTGCCAGCAGCTTAGCCGTTACGAGCTACGAGCAGTACTTC
NA,TRBJ2-7,NA,TRBV9,CASSVDPGAYEQYF,TGTGCCAGCAGCGTAGACCCAGGCGCCTACGAGCAGTACTTC
many,TRBJ1-2,NA,TRBV5-4,CASSLDTGTYGYTF,TGTGCCAGCAGCTTGGACACGGGAACCTATGGCTACACCTTC
many,TRBJ2-2,NA,TRBV7-9,CASSITSPAGELFF,TGTGCCAGCAGCATTACTAGCCCCGCCGGGGAGCTGTTTTTT
few,TRBJ2-5,TRBD2,TRBV6-6,CASSYEAGGLGKTQYF,TGTGCCAGCAGTTACGAGGCGGGGGGGCTAGGCAAGACCCAGTACTTC
many,TRBJ2-5,NA,TRBV7-8,CASSLGGTGETQYF,TGTGCCAGCAGCTTAGGGGGAACTGGAGAGACCCAGTACTTC
many,TRBJ2-1,TRBD2,TRBV7-8,CASLAVQRGGSEQFF,TGTGCCAGCCTAGCGGTCCAGCGGGGGGGGAGTGAGCAGTTCTTC
many,TRBJ1-2,NA,TRBV6-5,CASTKLRAGGYYGYTF,NA
many,TRBJ2-3,NA,TRBV7-8,CASSLGRGAGTDTQYF,TGTGCCAGCAGCTTAGGACGGGGGGCCGGGACAGATACGCAGTATTTT
few,TRBJ2-7,TRBD2,TRBV15,CATSSGLAGATLREQYF,TGTGCCACCAGCAGCGGCCTAGCGGGAGCGACCCTAAGGGAGCAGTACTTC
NA,TRBJ2-7,NA,TRBV28,CASSLGGSGAWEQYF,TGTGCCAGCAGTTTAGGAGGTTCGGGGGCGTGGGAGCAGTACTTC
few,TRBJ1-2,NA,TRBV7-6,CAGSGAERYGYTF,TGTGCCGGATCAGGGGCCGAACGGTATGGCTACACCTTC
many,TRBJ1-5,NA,TRBV12-5,CASGTGQPQHF,TGTGCTAGTGGAACGGGGCAGCCCCAGCATTTT
few,TRBJ2-7,NA,TRBV5-5,CASSLNTGKQYF,TGTGCCAGCAGCTTGAACACAGGGAAACAGTACTTC
many,TRBJ2-5,TRBD2,TRBV6-1,CASSEPGLADQETQYF,TGTGCCAGCAGTGAACCGGGACTAGCGGACCAAGAGACCCAGTACTTC
many,TRBJ1-1,TRBD1,TRBV12-5,CASGPGGTEAFF,TGTGCTAGTGGTCCAGGGGGCACTGAAGCTTTCTTT
many,TRBJ2-1,TRBD2,TRBV7-9,CASSSGGLGQFF,TGTGCCAGCAGCTCCGGGGGGTTGGGGCAGTTCTTC
NA,TRBJ2-7,NA,TRBV5-1,CASSLEAGIEQYF,TGCGCCAGCAGCTTGGAGGCAGGGATCGAGCAGTACTTC
few,TRBJ1-1,NA,TRBV29-1,CSSHWGREAFF,TGCAGCTCCCACTGGGGGCGTGAAGCTTTCTTT
few,TRBJ1-1,NA,TRBV29-1,CSVTPGRGNTEAFF,TGCAGCGTGACTCCAGGACGGGGGAACACTGAAGCTTTCTTT
NA,TRBJ2-5,TRBD1,TRBV7-2,CASSLDRAPRETQYF,TGTGCCAGTAGCTTAGACAGGGCCCCTAGAGAGACCCAGTACTTC
NA,TRBJ2-7,NA,TRBV19,CASSMGTTYEQYF,TGTGCCAGTAGTATGGGCACAACCTACGAGCAGTACTTC
many,TRBJ2-5,NA,TRBV29-1,CSVVTDFQETQYF,TGCAGCGTGGTTACAGATTTCCAAGAGACCCAGTACTTC
few,TRBJ2-7,NA,TRBV3-1,CASSQQRFYEQYF,TGTGCCAGCAGCCAACAACGATTCTACGAGCAGTACTTC
few,TRBJ1-2,TRBD1,TRBV2,CASSDDRESDYGYTF,TGTGCCAGCAGTGATGACAGGGAGTCCGACTATGGCTACACCTTC
few,TRBJ1-2,NA,TRBV6-5,CASSYILTWGHGYTF,TGTGCCAGCAGTTACATACTAACCTGGGGCCACGGCTACACCTTC
many,TRBJ2-3,NA,TRBV7-6,CASSLRDMKDTQYF,TGTGCTAGCAGCCTCCGGGACATGAAAGATACGCAGTATTTT
few,TRBJ2-1,TRBD2,TRBV6-5,CASSYSSSGSNEQFF,TGTGCCAGCAGTTACTCGTCTAGCGGGAGCAATGAGCAGTTCTTC
many,TRBJ2-5,TRBD1,TRBV7-9,CASSSTGTGTETQYF,TGTGCCAGCAGCTCGACCGGGACAGGGACGGAGACCCAGTACTTC
many,TRBJ2-7,TRBD2,TRBV6-1,CASSSKTSGRPYEQYF,TGTGCCAGCAGTTCCAAGACTAGCGGGAGGCCCTACGAGCAGTACTTC
few,TRBJ1-5,NA,TRBV28,CASSPRPGLDSNQPQHF,TGTGCCAGCAGCCCCCGGCCAGGGCTTGATAGCAATCAGCCCCAGCATTTT
NA,TRBJ2-7,NA,TRBV2,CASNGGGGALYEQYF,TGTGCCAGCAATGGTGGAGGGGGGGCCCTCTACGAGCAGTACTTC
many,TRBJ2-7,NA,TRBV7-6,CASSQSYGSYEQYF,TGTGCCAGCAGCCAATCCTATGGATCCTACGAGCAGTACTTC
NA,TRBJ1-5,TRBD1,TRBV29-1,CSVATGGLNQPQHF,TGCAGCGTTGCTACAGGGGGCCTCAATCAGCCCCAGCATTTT
few,TRBJ1-1,NA,TRBV9,CASSVGSGNTEAFF,TGTGCCAGCAGCGTAGGGTCGGGGAACACTGAAGCTTTCTTT
few,TRBJ2-1,TRBD2,TRBV11-2,CASSLRGGLHNEQFF,TGTGCCAGCAGCTTGCGCGGGGGGCTCCACAATGAGCAGTTCTTC
NA,TRBJ2-2,TRBD1,TRBV25-1,CASSEPRTGSETGELFF,TGTGCCAGCAGTGAACCGCGGACAGGGTCGGAAACCGGGGAGCTGTTTTTT
NA,TRBJ2-7,NA,TRBV28,CASSFSLGVAYEQYF,TGTGCCAGCAGTTTCTCCCTGGGGGTGGCCTACGAGCAGTACTTC
few,TRBJ2-1,NA,TRBV2,CAYQGRTRNEQFF,TGTGCCTACCAGGGGCGAACTAGAAATGAGCAGTTCTTC
NA,TRBJ2-1,TRBD2,TRBV28,CASIPGTTLYNEQFF,TGTGCCAGCATCCCCGGGACTACCCTCTACAATGAGCAGTTCTTC
many,TRBJ2-3,TRBD1,TRBV5-1,CASSLALIGQGTDTQYF,TGCGCCAGCAGCTTGGCCCTAATAGGACAGGGCACAGATACGCAGTATTTT
NA,TRBJ2-6,TRBD1,TRBV20-1,CSARDLFRDRVSGANVLTF,TGCAGTGCTAGAGATCTCTTCCGGGACAGGGTGTCTGGGGCCAACGTCCTGACTTTC
many,TRBJ2-3,NA,TRBV11-2,CASSSPGDTQYF,TGTGCCAGCAGCTCCCCGGGAGATACGCAGTATTTT